This TCR beta chain was identified in a study of Graves' ophthalmopathy and Graves' hyperthyroidism. This clonotype was detected ten times or more. PBMCs were obtained from roughly 9.4 ml of fresh peripheral blood. Deletions cut 7 bases from V and 0 bases from J, with 10 bases between. The CDR3 consists of 14 residues. CDR1 is MDHEN, CDR2 SYDVKM, per germline. Beta-chain TCR CDR3 regions were amplified from RNA transcripts. First-round RT-PCR employed HTBI primers, with a second-round multiplex PCR after it. MiXCR, applied by TCRdb to the multiplex PCR reads, yields one record per CDR3 protein. The table has 350,000 or so distinct CDR3 sequences, roughly a sixth seen once.

The clonotype originates from an adult man with Graves' ophthalmopathy. V and J are TRBV28 and TRBJ1-3; perhaps TRBD1 as D (5 bases). Source material: peripheral blood. The CDR3 reads CASTRGSSGNTIYF. The CDR3 nucleotides read TGTGCCAGCACCCGGGGCAGCTCTGGAAACACCATATATTTT. Filled out from reference TRBV28 and TRBJ1-3, the complete variable domain reads DVKVTQSSRYLVKRTGEKVFLECVQDMDHENMFWYRQDPGLGLRLIYFSYDVKMKEKGDIPEGYSVSREKKERFSLILESASTNQTSMYLCASTRGSSGNTIYFGEGSWLTVV.